The rows below give T cell receptor beta chains drawn from one sample of a study of T cell responses to AZD1222 COVID-19 vaccine. Method: immunoSEQ multiplex PCR; TCRdb's copy keeps in-frame clones and lacks some. The repertoire consists of about 100,000 clones, with roughly nine tenths occurring once and the leading ten covering 6.5% to 10%. The source material was peripheral blood, sampled 28 days after the second AZD1222 dose. Every receptor here comes from an adult who received the AZD1222 COVID-19 vaccine. CDR3s include the opening cysteine and the closing phenylalanine or tryptophan. Fields, in order: clone size, V gene, D gene, J gene, CDR3 protein, CDR3 DNA. The D gene is left open where the match is weak. Clone size is given for some rows only: seen once, a few or many times, or a class if the clone is expanded.

NA,TRBV2,NA,TRBJ2-7,CASSRQGSDEQYF,TGTGCCAGCAGTAGGCAGGGGAGTGACGAGCAGTACTTC
NA,TRBV5-1,TRBD2,TRBJ2-5,CASSLRVASGETQYF,TGCGCCAGCAGCTTGCGCGTGGCTAGCGGGGAGACCCAGTACTTC
NA,TRBV27,NA,TRBJ2-6,CASSPTPAGTVVSGANVLTF,TGTGCCAGCAGCCCGACCCCCGCCGGGACTGTTGTCTCTGGGGCCAACGTCCTGACTTTC
NA,TRBV3-1/TRBV3-2,TRBD1,TRBJ1-6,CASSQRDRADSPLHF,TGTGCCAGCAGCCAAAGGGACAGGGCGGATTCACCCCTCCACTTT
NA,TRBV7-9,TRBD2,TRBJ2-7,CASSLEGGSLEQYF,TGTGCCAGCAGCTTAGAGGGCGGGAGTCTAGAGCAGTACTTC
NA,TRBV27,NA,TRBJ2-2,CASTPSWGTGELFF,TGTGCCAGCACCCCCTCTTGGGGCACCGGGGAGCTGTTTTTT
NA,TRBV5-8,TRBD2,TRBJ2-3,CASSPLAGGQGDTQYF,TGTGCCAGCAGCCCGCTGGCGGGGGGTCAGGGAGATACGCAGTATTTT
NA,TRBV6-5,TRBD2,TRBJ2-7,CASTQGGSSYEQYF,TGTGCCAGCACCCAGGGAGGGAGCTCCTACGAGCAGTACTTC
NA,TRBV7-3,NA,TRBJ1-1,CASSSLGGNTEAFF,TGTGCCAGCAGCTCCCTCGGAGGGAACACTGAAGCTTTCTTT
NA,TRBV28,NA,TRBJ2-5,CASSLSGRPPETQYF,TGTGCCAGCAGTTTATCTGGCAGACCCCCAGAGACCCAGTACTTC
NA,TRBV24-1,NA,TRBJ2-5,CATSDRDTRQETQYF,TGTGCCACCAGTGACAGGGACACCCGACAAGAGACCCAGTACTTC
NA,TRBV6-1,TRBD1,TRBJ1-3,CASSGGTGWIDGNTIYF,TGTGCCAGCAGTGGTGGGACAGGGTGGATAGATGGAAACACCATATATTTT
NA,TRBV6-5,NA,TRBJ2-7,CASAGTVYGQYF,TGTGCCAGCGCGGGGACAGTCTATGGGCAGTACTTC
NA,TRBV9,TRBD1,TRBJ2-6,CASSVDSWTGTGAGANVLTF,TGTGCCAGCAGCGTAGATTCTTGGACAGGGACAGGTGCTGGGGCCAACGTCCTGACTTTC
NA,TRBV24-1,TRBD2,TRBJ2-1,CATSDSRRSSGRAYNEQFF,TGTGCCACCAGTGATTCGAGAAGGTCTAGCGGGAGGGCCTACAATGAGCAGTTCTTC
NA,TRBV4-1,NA,TRBJ2-7,CASSQDRVERSYEQYF,TGCGCCAGCAGCCAAGATCGGGTGGAGAGATCCTACGAGCAGTACTTC
NA,TRBV7-9,NA,TRBJ1-6,CASSLEGSGVSPLHF,TGTGCCAGCAGTCTAGAGGGCAGTGGGGTTTCACCCCTCCACTTT
NA,TRBV29-1,NA,TRBJ2-1,CSVETYNEQFF,TGCAGCGTCGAAACCTACAATGAGCAGTTCTTC
NA,TRBV5-8,TRBD2,TRBJ2-7,CASSLYNLAGGNYEQYF,TGTGCCAGCAGCCTGTACAATCTAGCGGGGGGCAACTACGAGCAGTACTTC
NA,TRBV7-9,TRBD2,TRBJ2-7,CASSLVGGDEQYF,TGTGCCAGCAGCTTAGTTGGGGGGGACGAGCAGTACTTC
NA,TRBV24-1,NA,TRBJ2-3,CATRGGVGTDTQYF,TGTGCCACCCGGGGCGGGGTCGGCACAGATACGCAGTATTTT
once,TRBV29-1,TRBD1,TRBJ1-1,CSAGTANTEAFF,TGCAGCGCCGGGACAGCGAACACTGAAGCTTTCTTT
NA,TRBV28,TRBD2,TRBJ2-1,CASRPGRASSYNEQFF,TGTGCCAGCAGACCGGGGAGGGCGAGCTCCTACAATGAGCAGTTCTTC
NA,TRBV6-1,NA,TRBJ2-7,CASSELSGGKPYEQYF,TGTGCCAGCAGTGAACTTAGCGGAGGGAAACCCTACGAGCAGTACTTC
NA,TRBV15,TRBD1,TRBJ1-1,CATSRGQGDTEAFF,TGTGCCACCAGCAGAGGACAGGGGGACACTGAAGCTTTCTTT
NA,TRBV19,TRBD1,TRBJ1-5,CASSKGQGQPQHF,TGTGCCAGTAGTAAGGGACAGGGCCAGCCCCAGCATTTT
NA,TRBV9,TRBD2,TRBJ2-1,CASSVAASGSNEQFF,TGTGCCAGCAGCGTAGCGGCTAGCGGGAGCAATGAGCAGTTCTTC
few,TRBV4-1,TRBD2,TRBJ2-5,CASSQALTSGSQETQYF,TGCGCCAGCAGCCAGGCCCTCACTAGCGGGTCCCAAGAGACCCAGTACTTC
once,TRBV5-5,NA,TRBJ2-7,CASSLARSGFYEQYF,TGTGCCAGCAGCTTGGCCCGTTCCGGATTCTACGAGCAGTACTTC
NA,TRBV5-1,TRBD2,TRBJ2-1,CASSASSGRSYNEQFF,TGCGCCAGCAGCGCCTCTAGCGGGAGGTCCTACAATGAGCAGTTCTTC
NA,TRBV10-3,TRBD1,TRBJ2-1,CAISDRTGNEQFF,TGTGCCATCAGTGATAGGACAGGGAACGAGCAGTTCTTC
NA,TRBV10-2,TRBD2,TRBJ2-4,CASSDRTSGRTTKNIQYF,TGCGCCAGCAGTGATAGGACTAGCGGGAGGACGACCAAAAACATTCAGTACTTC
NA,TRBV6-4,TRBD1,TRBJ1-2,CASSDRTGGSYGYTF,TGTGCCAGCAGTGATCGGACAGGGGGATCCTATGGCTACACCTTC
NA,TRBV12-1,NA,TRBJ1-5,CAVGDRAQPYSNQPQHF,TGTGCCGTTGGGGACCGGGCCCAGCCTTATAGCAATCAGCCCCAGCATTTT
NA,TRBV27,NA,TRBJ1-1,CASSPRPGDLNTEAFF,TGTGCCAGCAGTCCCCGTCCGGGGGATTTGAACACTGAAGCTTTCTTT